Below, 29 T cell receptor beta chains from the same sample are listed, as sequenced in a study of blood T cell repertoires in COVID-19. Generated by immunoSEQ multiplex PCR, the TCRdb table keeps only in-frame clones and is missing some. This sample yields more than 85,000 clones, of which about 90% are seen a single time; 2.1% belongs to the top ten. Sequencing was carried out using peripheral blood. These TCRs come from a man in his fifties or sixties with COVID-19, enrolled during active disease.

The rearrangement joins TRBV2 to TRBJ1-5, with 8 bases fitting TRBD1. The CDR3 is 15 amino acids. V dropped 1 base and J dropped 6; count of bases not matched to a gene: 5. The germline V gene has CDR1 SNHLY and CDR2 FYNNEI. The CDR3 spells CASSEGGQGSQPQHF. CDR3 bases: TGTGCCAGCAGTGAAGGAGGACAGGGAAGTCAGCCCCAGCATTTT.

The chain recombines TRBV19 with TRBJ1-2; no clear D. The CDR3 extends over 13 amino acids. V shed 3 bases and J shed 6 bases, with 11 bases lying between them. Germline-derived CDR1 and CDR2 are LNHDA and SQIVND (reference sequence). The CDR3 is CASSIVGLNGYTF. The CDR3 coding sequence is TGTGCCAGTAGTATTGTAGGACTGAATGGCTACACCTTC.

In nucleotides, the CDR3 is TGTGCCAGCAGCGCGGACAGCAACACTGAAGCTTTCTTT. This translates into CASSADSNTEAFF. This chain uses TRBV3-1 (or the pseudogene TRBV3-2) with TRBJ1-1; D possibly corresponds to TRBD1 (6 bases). Per the germline V gene, CDR1 is LGHDT and CDR2 is YNNKEL (reference sequence). V was pared by 5 bases and J by 2 bases, with 9 bases between. CDR3 length equals 13 residues.

This clone showed up just a few times. The chain combines TRBV13 with TRBJ1-2; possibly TRBD1 for D (5 bases). The CDR3 runs to 13 residues. V was shortened by 3 bases and J by 3 bases, with 8 bases between the two germline ends. From germline, CDR1 is PRHDT and CDR2 FYEKMQ (reference sequence). The CDR3 DNA reads TGTGCCAGCAGCTTCTCCAGGGACTATGGCTACACCTTC. Translation gives CASSFSRDYGYTF. Variable domain in full (rest from reference TRBV13 and TRBJ1-2): AAGVIQSPRHLIKEKRETATLKCYPIPRHDTVYWYQQGPGQDPQFLISFYEKMQSDKGSIPDRFSAQQFSDYHSELNMSSLELGDSALYFCASSFSRDYGYTFGSGTRLTVV.

The gene calls are TRBV5-1 and TRBJ2-7, with 10 bases lining up with TRBD1. CDR1 SGHRS and CDR2 YFSETQ come from the germline V gene. J was trimmed by 2 bases and V by 3 bases; bases with no gene match: 8. The CDR3 totals 16 residues. For the CDR3, the DNA is TGCGCCAGCAGCTCGGGACAGGGGCTGGATACCTACGAGCAGTACTTC. Its translation is CASSSGQGLDTYEQYF. The variable domain in full, with the rest retrieved from reference TRBV5-1 and TRBJ2-7, is KAGVTQTPRYLIKTRGQQVTLSCSPISGHRSVSWYQQTPGQGLQFLFEYFSETQRNKGNFPGRFSGRQFSNSRSEMNVSTLELGDSALYLCASSSGQGLDTYEQYFGPGTRLTVT.

The genes are TRBV7-2 and TRBJ1-1, with TRBD1 matching over 7 bases. Germline lookup yields CDR1 SGHTA and CDR2 FQGNSA. V gave up 4 bases and J gave up 4 bases; unmatched junction bases: 3. The CDR3 is made up of 13 amino acids. The CDR3: CASSYPGGTEAFF. CDR3 DNA: TGTGCCAGCAGCTACCCAGGGGGCACTGAAGCTTTCTTT.

The rearrangement joins TRBV5-1 to TRBJ1-4, with a tentative D call TRBD1 (6 bases). Trimming stripped 4 bases from V and 7 bases from J, with 17 bases between. The CDR3 extends over 15 amino acids. Germline V CDR1 and CDR2: SGHRS, YFSETQ. The CDR3 sequence: CASSPPGTSGEKLFF. The DNA for the CDR3 is TGCGCCAGCAGCCCACCCGGGACAAGCGGTGAAAAACTGTTTTTT.

The J gene is TRBJ2-7, the V gene TRBV9; 8 nucleotides agree with TRBD1. There are 14 residues in the CDR3. Unmatched junction bases numbered 6, after V lost 4 bases and J lost 3 bases. CDR1 is SGDLS and CDR2 is YYNGEE in the germline V gene. CDR3 coding DNA: TGTGCCAGCAGCAAAGGAACAGGGGGCTACGAGCAGTACTTC. Amino acid sequence: CASSKGTGGYEQYF.

The chain has TRBV13 and TRBJ1-2, with 7 bases matching TRBD1. CDR1 is PRHDT, CDR2 FYEKMQ, per germline (reference sequence). V was pared by 5 bases and J by 2 bases, with 17 bases of the junction left unmatched. The CDR3 has 18 amino acids. DNA of the CDR3: TGTGCCAGCAGCCCCAAAGGGCCCCTGGACAGGTCAAACTATGGCTACACCTTC. Translation: CASSPKGPLDRSNYGYTF. Looking up the rest from reference TRBV13 and TRBJ1-2 gives the full variable domain: AAGVIQSPRHLIKEKRETATLKCYPIPRHDTVYWYQQGPGQDPQFLISFYEKMQSDKGSIPDRFSAQQFSDYHSELNMSSLELGDSALYFCASSPKGPLDRSNYGYTFGSGTRLTVV.

The V and J genes are TRBV3-1 (or the pseudogene TRBV3-2) and TRBJ1-2; the D gene is possibly TRBD1 (5 bases). Trimming left V 2 bases short and J 2 bases short, with 6 bases between. CDR3 length: 13 amino acids. Germline V gives CDR1 LGHDT, CDR2 YNNKEL (reference sequence). CDR3 sequence (DNA): TGTGCCAGCAGCCAACAGGGCAACTATGGCTACACCTTC. It codes for CASSQQGNYGYTF.

The chain recombines TRBV5-4 with TRBJ1-2; D not resolved. The CDR3 contains 15 residues. Trimming pared 0 bases from V and 7 bases from J, leaving 16 bases between. Looked up from germline, CDR1 is SGHNT and CDR2 is YYREEE (reference sequence). The CDR3 DNA is TGTGCCAGCAGCTTGGCCGACACCGCTCTCGGTGGCTACACCTTC. Protein product: CASSLADTALGGYTF.

The chain joins TRBV7-3 to TRBJ2-1; tentatively, D is TRBD2 (6 bases). The V and J ends lost 5 bases and 5 bases respectively, with 13 bases between them. Germline V CDR1 and CDR2: SGHTA, FQGTGA. This CDR3 spans 14 amino acids. CDR3 region: CASSQRDWDNEQFF. In DNA, the CDR3 is TGTGCCAGCAGCCAAAGGGACTGGGACAATGAGCAGTTCTTC.

The rearrangement links TRBV5-1 to TRBJ1-2; 12 bases line up with TRBD1. This CDR3 is 15 amino acids long. Germline CDR1 is SGHRS and CDR2 is YFSETQ. The J segment lost 4 bases and the V segment lost 4 bases, leaving 5 bases of the junction unmatched. CDR3 sequence reads: CASSLPGQGAYGYTF. The CDR3 DNA sequence: TGCGCCAGCAGCCTACCGGGACAGGGGGCCTATGGCTACACCTTC.

A note on this clone: Other DNA sequences in the same sample also yield this CDR3. The rearrangement joins TRBV6-5 to TRBJ1-2; 7 bases fit TRBD1. V dropped 6 bases and J dropped 2; count of bases not matched to a gene: 3. In germline, CDR1 is MNHEY, CDR2 SVGAGI. CDR3 length equals 13 residues. For the CDR3, the DNA is TGTGCCAGCAGCCTGACAGGGAACTATGGCTACACCTTC. Protein: CASSLTGNYGYTF.

This sequence joins TRBV5-6 and TRBJ1-6; a weak D match, TRBD1 (6 bases). Germline values: CDR1 SGHDT, CDR2 YYEEEE. Trimming removed 5 bases from V and 8 bases from J, with 14 bases in between. The CDR3 sequence is 14 residues long. CDR3 residues: CASRQTGWDSPLHF. CDR3 DNA sequence: TGTGCCAGCAGACAAACAGGGTGGGATTCACCCCTCCACTTT.

This rearrangement joins TRBV5-8 to TRBJ2-7, with D hard to call. This CDR3 has 12 amino acids. V lost 4 bases, J lost 4 bases, and 9 bases lay in between. Per germline, CDR1 SGHTS and CDR2 YDEGEE. For the CDR3, the DNA is TGTGCCAGCAGCCGTCTAGGATACGAGCAGTACTTC. Translation gives CASSRLGYEQYF.

This sequence joins TRBV27 and TRBJ1-4, with 7 positions matching TRBD1. The V segment lost 2 bases and the J segment 5 bases; nucleotides outside the gene matches: 5. CDR1 is MNHEY and CDR2 is SMNVEV in the germline V gene (reference sequence). The CDR3 totals 15 residues. The CDR3 DNA reads as TGTGCCAGCAGTTTAATATTAGGGGGCAATGAAAAACTGTTTTTT. Translation gives CASSLILGGNEKLFF.

The chain employs TRBV7-3 and TRBJ1-5; a weak D match, TRBD1 (6 bases). The CDR3 has 15 residues. The germline gives CDR1 SGHTA, CDR2 FQGTGA. V dropped 1 base and J dropped 3 bases, with 10 bases sitting between them. The CDR3 region is CASSLKGDINQPQHF. CDR3 DNA: TGTGCCAGCAGCTTAAAAGGGGACATCAATCAGCCCCAGCATTTT.

This clone was counted only a few times. This chain joins TRBV18 and TRBJ1-1, with a possible D match to TRBD1 (5 bases). CDR3 length: 14 residues. V shed 3 bases and J shed 2 bases, with 10 bases lying between them. Germline-derived CDR1 and CDR2 are KGHSH and LQKENI. In DNA form, the CDR3 reads TGTGCCAGCTCACCGGGGCAGTATAACACTGAAGCTTTCTTT. Protein product: CASSPGQYNTEAFF.

V and J are TRBV5-4 and TRBJ2-7, with TRBD2 matching over 10 bases. Germline V gives CDR1 SGHNT, CDR2 YYREEE (reference sequence). This CDR3 has 16 residues. V dropped 4 bases and J dropped 6; count of bases not matched to a gene: 13. The CDR3 protein is CASSQNPGTSVSEQYF. The CDR3 DNA reads as TGTGCCAGCAGCCAGAACCCCGGGACTAGCGTTTCCGAGCAGTACTTC. Looking up the rest from reference TRBV5-4 and TRBJ2-7 gives the full variable domain: ETGVTQSPTHLIKTRGQQVTLRCSSQSGHNTVSWYQQALGQGPQFIFQYYREEENGRGNFPPRFSGLQFPNYSSELNVNALELDDSALYLCASSQNPGTSVSEQYFGPGTRLTVT.

This clone occurred once. The chain carries TRBV6-5 and TRBJ1-3; TRBD1 agrees at 9 bases. Germline V gene data show CDR1 as MNHEY and CDR2 as SVGAGI. CDR3 length: 15 amino acids. This chain's CDR3 is CTAGQGPLSGNTIYF. DNA of the CDR3: TGTACCGCGGGACAGGGTCCCCTCTCTGGAAACACCATATATTTT.

V is TRBV10-3 and J is TRBJ1-4; TRBD1 matches 12 bases. V lost 4 bases to trimming and J lost 8 bases; unmatched junction nucleotides: 2. CDR3 length equals 14 residues. From germline, CDR1 is ENHRY and CDR2 SYGVKD. The CDR3 DNA sequence: TGTGCCATCAGTGGCGGGACAGGGGGCGAAAAACTGTTTTTT. Translation gives CAISGGTGGEKLFF.

The rearrangement uses TRBV7-8 and TRBJ2-2, with 9 bases identical to TRBD1. Germline V lookup: CDR1 SGHVS, CDR2 FQNEAQ. V lost 5 bases, J lost 4 bases, and 8 bases stayed unmatched. This CDR3 has 16 residues. In nucleotides, the CDR3 is TGTGCCAGCAGCACCGGGACAGGGTCTCGCACCGGGGAGCTGTTTTTT. Translation gives CASSTGTGSRTGELFF.

The chain employs TRBV5-4 and TRBJ2-1; possibly TRBD1 for D (5 bases). Germline CDR1 and CDR2: SGHNT and YYREEE (reference sequence). V dropped 4 bases and J dropped 3 bases, with 14 bases sitting between them. The CDR3 length is 15 residues. CDR3 in DNA: TGTGCCAGCAGCCCTACAGGAACGAACTACAATGAGCAGTTCTTC. As protein: CASSPTGTNYNEQFF.

This sequence joins TRBV6-2 or TRBV6-3 and TRBJ2-3, with 10 bases identical to TRBD2. This CDR3 has 18 residues. With V trimmed by 5 bases and J by 0 bases, 11 bases remained unmatched. Germline assignment: CDR1 MNHEY and CDR2 SVGEGT. CDR3 nucleotide sequence: TGTGCCAGCAGTACCTTTCCGGGACTAGCGACTAGCACAGATACGCAGTATTTT. It is translated as CASSTFPGLATSTDTQYF.

The chain uses TRBV4-1 and TRBJ2-7; TRBD2 matches at 7 bases. The V gene end was trimmed by 1 base and the J gene end by 0 bases; junction bases not matched to a gene: 15. The CDR3 has 19 amino acids. Germline values: CDR1 MGHRA, CDR2 YSYEKL. CDR3: CASSQAGVPGLKNSYEQYF. The CDR3 DNA reads TGCGCCAGCAGCCAAGCGGGAGTCCCGGGACTAAAGAACTCCTACGAGCAGTACTTC.

The rearrangement links TRBV19 to TRBJ1-5, with 8 bases lining up with TRBD1. CDR1 LNHDA and CDR2 SQIVND come from the germline V gene (reference sequence). V was clipped by 4 bases and J by 10 bases; unmatched bases: 6. The length of the CDR3 is 13 residues. CDR3: CASSSADRGPQHF. Here the CDR3 DNA reads TGTGCCAGTAGTAGTGCTGACAGGGGTCCCCAGCATTTT.

The chain couples TRBV3-1 (or the pseudogene TRBV3-2) to TRBJ1-5; 9 bases align to TRBD1. Germline V gives CDR1 LGHDT, CDR2 YNNKEL (reference sequence). The CDR3 runs 15 residues. V shed 0 bases, J shed 7 bases, and the junction held 4 bases outside the gene matches. CDR3 sequence reads: CASSQEGQGRQPQHF. CDR3 DNA sequence: TGTGCCAGCAGCCAAGAAGGACAGGGGAGACAGCCCCAGCATTTT.

The chain uses TRBV18 and TRBJ2-1, with 10 nucleotides matching TRBD1. Germline V gives CDR1 KGHSH, CDR2 LQKENI. CDR3 length: 17 amino acids. The V gene end was trimmed by 3 bases and the J gene end by 6 bases; junction bases not matched to a gene: 11. The CDR3: CASSPFTGTGVLNEQFF. The CDR3 region has the DNA TGTGCCAGCTCACCGTTTACCGGGACAGGGGTCCTCAATGAGCAGTTCTTC.